Listed below are T cell receptor beta chains from one sample, sequenced in a study of control samples from healthy donors and cancer patients. Assay: immunoSEQ multiplex PCR; the TCRdb copy retains only in-frame clones and omits some. The table lists about 78,000 clones, roughly nine tenths of them singletons. Sequencing was carried out using blood. The receptor source for this set is a woman aged 60-75 years in good health. CDR3s include the opening cysteine and the closing phenylalanine or tryptophan. Fields, in order: D gene, V gene, clone size, J gene, CDR3 protein, CDR3 DNA. The D gene is left open where the match is weak. Clone size appears in some rows only: once, few, many, or a class for an expanded clone.

d_gene: TRBD1; v_gene: TRBV9; abundance: .; j_gene: TRBJ1-5; CDR3aa: CASSVGDRALEDQPQHF; CDR3nt: TGTGCCAGCAGCGTAGGGGACAGGGCGTTGGAGGATCAGCCCCAGCATTTT
d_gene: .; v_gene: TRBV9; abundance: .; j_gene: TRBJ2-1; CDR3aa: CASSVVGQNNEQFF; CDR3nt: TGTGCCAGCAGCGTAGTAGGCCAAAACAATGAGCAGTTCTTC
d_gene: TRBD2; v_gene: TRBV6-1; abundance: .; j_gene: TRBJ2-7; CDR3aa: CASSEGLAGVYEQYF; CDR3nt: TGTGCCAGCAGTGAAGGACTAGCGGGAGTGTACGAGCAGTACTTC
d_gene: .; v_gene: TRBV11-2; abundance: .; j_gene: TRBJ1-2; CDR3aa: CASSLEGYYGYTF; CDR3nt: TGTGCCAGCAGCTTAGAAGGGTATTACGGCTACACCTTC
d_gene: TRBD1; v_gene: TRBV7-9; abundance: .; j_gene: TRBJ2-2; CDR3aa: CASSDRDRGAGELFF; CDR3nt: TGTGCCAGCAGCGACCGGGACAGGGGCGCCGGGGAGCTGTTTTTT
d_gene: TRBD2; v_gene: TRBV6-4; abundance: .; j_gene: TRBJ2-7; CDR3aa: CASKGRLAALSYEQYF; CDR3nt: TGTGCCAGCAAAGGTCGGCTAGCGGCCCTCTCCTACGAGCAGTACTTC
d_gene: .; v_gene: TRBV29-1; abundance: .; j_gene: TRBJ1-2; CDR3aa: CSALPDGNYGYTF; CDR3nt: TGCAGCGCCTTGCCGGACGGTAACTATGGCTACACCTTC
d_gene: TRBD1; v_gene: TRBV5-1; abundance: once; j_gene: TRBJ1-1; CDR3aa: CASSLDILGQGVNTEAFF; CDR3nt: TGCGCCAGCAGCTTGGATATTCTAGGACAGGGGGTGAACACTGAAGCTTTCTTT
d_gene: .; v_gene: TRBV6-4; abundance: .; j_gene: TRBJ2-3; CDR3aa: CASSWTATDTQYF; CDR3nt: TGTGCCAGCAGCTGGACAGCCACAGATACGCAGTATTTT
d_gene: .; v_gene: TRBV11-2; abundance: .; j_gene: TRBJ2-7; CDR3aa: CASRGAPYEQYF; CDR3nt: TGTGCCAGTCGGGGGGCACCCTACGAGCAGTACTTC
d_gene: .; v_gene: TRBV7-9; abundance: .; j_gene: TRBJ1-2; CDR3aa: CASSFGGRTDGYTF; CDR3nt: TGTGCCAGCAGCTTTGGGGGAAGAACAGATGGCTACACCTTC
d_gene: TRBD2; v_gene: TRBV19; abundance: .; j_gene: TRBJ2-1; CDR3aa: CASSPLHLTSGNEQFF; CDR3nt: TGTGCCAGTAGTCCACTCCACCTCACTAGCGGCAATGAGCAGTTCTTC